The 30 T cell receptor beta chains below all came from one sample that was sequenced in a study of CD8 T cells in Susac syndrome. After extraction with the RNeasy kit, about 0.45 to 1 ug of the RNA was reverse transcribed using random hexamers. MiXCR was run by TCRdb on the immunoSEQ multiplex PCR reads, yielding one entry per CDR3 protein. The sample shows 120,000 to 150,000 distinct CDR3 sequences, 90% to 95% of them seen only once. The sample comprised CD8+ T cells from PBMCs. These receptors were taken from a human donor in good health.

The V gene is TRBV12-3 or TRBV12-4, the J gene TRBJ2-3; no firm D call. The CDR3 loop spans 13 amino acids. The ends were cut back, 6 bases at V and 7 bases at J, with 14 bases in the middle. The CDR3 reads CASSLVVANTQYF. In nucleotides, the CDR3 is TGTGCCAGCAGCCTGGTGGTTGCAAATACGCAGTATTTT.

This chain links TRBV29-1 with TRBJ1-2, with D hard to call. Trimming pared 2 bases from V and 8 bases from J, leaving 9 bases between. The CDR3 length is 11 residues. CDR1 and CDR2 (germline): SQVTM, ANQGSEA. This CDR3 is CSVESRSGYTF. CDR3 in DNA: TGCAGCGTTGAATCCCGGTCAGGCTACACCTTC. Combining the CDR3 with reference TRBV29-1 and TRBJ1-2 gives the whole variable domain SAVISQKPSRDICQRGTSLTIQCQVDSQVTMMFWYRQQPGQSLTLIATANQGSEATYESGFVIDKFPISRPNLTFSTLTVSNMSPEDSSIYLCSVESRSGYTFGSGTRLTVV.

The V call is TRBV27, the J call TRBJ1-2; maybe TRBD1 (5 bases). Per germline, CDR1 MNHEY and CDR2 SMNVEV (reference sequence). This CDR3 spans 13 amino acids. Trimming removed 5 bases from V and 8 bases from J, with 15 bases in between. In DNA form, the CDR3 reads TGTGCCAGCAGTCGATCGGACAAACACGGCTACACCTTC. Amino acid sequence: CASSRSDKHGYTF.

This chain joins TRBV7-9 and TRBJ2-2; 12 positions match TRBD2. J gave up 0 bases and V 3 bases, and 5 bases lay outside the gene matches. This CDR3 is built from 18 residues. Germline loops: CDR1 SEHNR, CDR2 FQNEAQ (reference sequence). The CDR3, as DNA: TGTGCCAGCAGCTTCCTAACTAGCGGGAGGCCGAACACCGGGGAGCTGTTTTTT. It is translated as CASSFLTSGRPNTGELFF.

The V call is TRBV6-5, the J call TRBJ2-3; 9 positions agree with TRBD2. This CDR3 is built from 15 residues. V shed 1 base, J shed 5 bases, and the junction held 4 bases outside the gene matches. CDR1 MNHEY and CDR2 SVGAGI come from the germline V gene. The DNA of the CDR3 is TGTGCCAGCAGTTACTTTAGCGGGAGAATAGATACGCAGTATTTT. Translation gives CASSYFSGRIDTQYF.

The V and J genes are TRBV6-5 and TRBJ2-5; 13 bases agree with TRBD2. CDR1 is MNHEY, CDR2 SVGAGI, per germline. This CDR3 has 15 residues. The V and J ends lost 6 bases and 4 bases, in that order; junction bases with no gene match: 5. CDR3 DNA: TGTGCCAGCAGACGGACTAGCGGGAGCGGAGAGACCCAGTACTTC. Translated, it gives CASRRTSGSGETQYF.

The chain employs TRBV9 and TRBJ2-7, with TRBD2 as a possible D gene (6 bases). The germline V gene has CDR1 SGDLS and CDR2 YYNGEE. The CDR3 consists of 15 residues. The V end was cut by 2 bases, the J end by 0 bases, with 12 bases between. The CDR3 loop is CASSVAGSSSYEQYF. CDR3 nucleotides: TGTGCCAGCAGCGTGGCGGGATCTAGCTCCTACGAGCAGTACTTC.

The chain recombines TRBV12-5 with TRBJ2-6; 8 nucleotides line up with TRBD1. CDR1 is LGHNT and CDR2 is FRNRAP in the germline V gene. The junction had 9 bases not matched to a gene; V was cut back by 5 bases and J by 0 bases. There are 18 residues in the CDR3. CDR3 DNA: TGTGCTAGTGGTCCGGACAGGGAGCCGATCTCTGGGGCCAACGTCCTGACTTTC. Its translation: CASGPDREPISGANVLTF.

V and J are TRBV29-1 and TRBJ2-7, with D maybe TRBD1 (6 bases). The CDR3 covers 16 residues. CDR1 is SQVTM and CDR2 is ANQGSEA in the germline V gene. Trimming cost V 1 base and J 3 bases, with 19 bases left between them. CDR3 region: CSVEGGTTGARYEQYF. Written as DNA, the CDR3 is TGCAGCGTTGAAGGGGGTACGACAGGCGCCCGCTACGAGCAGTACTTC.

The V gene is TRBV30, the J gene TRBJ1-1; no firm D call. Germline V gene data show CDR1 as GTSNPN and CDR2 as SVGIG (reference sequence). The CDR3 runs to 11 residues. Trimming pared 0 bases from V and 7 bases from J, leaving 6 bases between. The chain's CDR3 is CAWSVLHEAFF. The CDR3 bases are TGTGCCTGGAGTGTTTTACATGAAGCTTTCTTT.

The chain recombines TRBV27 with TRBJ1-2; possibly TRBD1 for D (6 bases). The CDR3 length is 13 residues. In germline, CDR1 is MNHEY, CDR2 SMNVEV (reference sequence). Trimming removed 2 bases at V and 6 bases at J, with 10 bases between. Here the CDR3 DNA reads TGTGCCAGCAGTTTAAAGACAGGAGATGGCTACACCTTC. Amino acid sequence: CASSLKTGDGYTF.

The chain couples TRBV20-1 to TRBJ2-3; possible D gene TRBD2, 5 bases. The CDR3 extends over 13 amino acids. CDR1 and CDR2 from the germline V gene are DFQATT and SNEGSKA (reference sequence). V was shortened by 0 bases and J by 5 bases, with 9 bases between the two germline ends. As DNA, the CDR3 is TGCAGTGCTAGAGATCCGGCGGGAGATACGCAGTATTTT. Protein sequence: CSARDPAGDTQYF.

V and J are TRBV27 and TRBJ2-3, with 11 bases fitting TRBD2. The CDR3 is made up of 15 amino acids. The trim removed 3 bases at V and 5 bases at J, leaving 4 bases unmatched. Germline CDR1 reads MNHEY; CDR2 reads SMNVEV (reference sequence). CDR3 in amino acids: CASSFFGLAGDTQYF. Written as DNA, the CDR3 is TGTGCCAGCAGTTTCTTCGGACTAGCGGGAGATACGCAGTATTTT.

V gene TRBV6-5 combines with J gene TRBJ1-5, with unresolved D. Germline CDR1 and CDR2: MNHEY and SVGAGI. Between the trimmed V and J ends, which lost 6 bases and 2 bases, there was a span of 11 bases. CDR3 length: 14 residues. CDR3 DNA sequence: TGTGCCAGCAGCCCAGTGGCAGGCAATCAGCCCCAGCATTTT. Translating gives CASSPVAGNQPQHF.

The chain is built from TRBV7-9 and TRBJ2-1, with 10 bases aligning to TRBD2. V was pared by 5 bases and J by 4 bases, with 5 bases of the junction left unmatched. The CDR3 runs to 15 residues. The germline V gene has CDR1 SEHNR and CDR2 FQNEAQ (reference sequence). The CDR3: CASSEGLAPYNEQFF. DNA of the CDR3: TGTGCCAGCAGCGAGGGACTAGCGCCTTACAATGAGCAGTTCTTC.

This chain connects TRBV28 to TRBJ2-3, with 10 bases fitting TRBD2. J lost 5 bases, V lost 6 bases, and 5 bases had no gene match. This CDR3 region has 14 residues. Germline V CDR1 and CDR2: MDHEN, SYDVKM. CDR3 DNA sequence: TGTGCCAGCAGGTTAGCGGGAGGAGGAGATACGCAGTATTTT. This gives the protein CASRLAGGGDTQYF.

V is TRBV29-1 and J is TRBJ2-7, with 8 bases lining up with TRBD1. Germline CDR1 is SQVTM and CDR2 is ANQGSEA. The trim removed 6 bases at V and 7 bases at J, leaving 17 bases unmatched. The CDR3 totals 15 residues. CDR3: CSVFSIGQGILEQYF. In nucleotides, the CDR3 is TGCAGCGTATTTTCCATCGGACAGGGCATTCTTGAGCAGTACTTC.

CDR3 region: CASSYRGYQLDRILREQFF. CDR3 coding DNA: TGTGCCAGCAGTTATCGCGGATACCAACTAGATAGGATTTTACGTGAGCAGTTCTTC. The rearrangement links TRBV6-5 to TRBJ2-1; tentative D call: TRBD2 (5 bases). Trimming left V 3 bases short and J 9 bases short, with 30 bases between. Per germline, CDR1 MNHEY and CDR2 SVGAGI. CDR3 length: 19 residues.

This clonotype was seen just once. The J gene is TRBJ1-5, the V gene TRBV28, with a possible D match to TRBD1 (6 bases). Trimming removed 5 bases from V and 4 bases from J, with 15 bases in between. CDR3 length: 15 residues. Germline-derived CDR1 and CDR2 are MDHEN and SYDVKM. CDR3 bases: TGTGCCAGCAGTACCGAGACAGGCCCAAATCAGCCCCAGCATTTT. This translates into CASSTETGPNQPQHF.

This chain uses TRBV4-1 with TRBJ2-5; a possible D gene is TRBD2 (6 bases). The germline CDR1 and CDR2 sequences are MGHRA and YSYEKL. The CDR3 extends over 14 amino acids. Trimming pared 1 base from V and 2 bases from J, leaving 8 bases between. Written as DNA, the CDR3 is TGCGCCAGCAGCCAAGTGGGGGGACAAGAGACCCAGTACTTC. Residues: CASSQVGGQETQYF.

This rearrangement joins TRBV6-2 or TRBV6-3 to TRBJ1-5, with 8 bases aligning to TRBD1. The CDR3 is 14 amino acids. Trimming cost V 4 bases and J 6 bases; bases outside gene matches: 5. Per germline, CDR1 MNHEY and CDR2 SVGEGT. The CDR3 spells CASSSLDRVQPQHF. In DNA, the CDR3 is TGTGCCAGCAGTTCGCTGGACAGGGTTCAGCCCCAGCATTTT.

The chain uses TRBV6-2 or TRBV6-3 and TRBJ2-2, with D unclear. The CDR3 has 13 amino acids. Trimming took 9 bases from V and 7 from J, leaving 15 bases between them. Looked up from germline, CDR1 is MNHEY and CDR2 is SVGEGT. This CDR3 reads CASQRINFGELFF. DNA for the CDR3: TGTGCCAGTCAACGAATCAACTTCGGGGAGCTGTTTTTT.

V usage is TRBV7-9 and J usage is TRBJ2-7, with D possibly TRBD2 on 6 matching bases. The germline V gene has CDR1 SEHNR and CDR2 FQNEAQ (reference sequence). V was shortened by 2 bases and J by 3 bases, with 14 bases between the two germline ends. The CDR3 contains 15 residues. As DNA, the CDR3 is TGTGCCAGCAGCTTATCACTAGCCTCTATCTACGAGCAGTACTTC. Translated: CASSLSLASIYEQYF.

This chain links TRBV6-5 with TRBJ1-1, with 8 positions matching TRBD1. There are 15 residues in the CDR3. The germline CDR1 and CDR2 sequences are MNHEY and SVGAGI. J lost 3 bases, V lost 5 bases, and 8 bases had no gene match. CDR3 region: CASSTGQGFYTEAFF. For the CDR3, the DNA is TGTGCCAGCAGTACCGGACAGGGTTTCTACACTGAAGCTTTCTTT.

This chain links TRBV6-5 with TRBJ2-1, with D unclear. The V gene lost 6 bases and the J gene lost 0 bases, with 12 bases spanning the gap. This CDR3 is 15 amino acids long. The V gene's germline CDR1 is MNHEY and CDR2 SVGAGI. The CDR3 region has the DNA TGTGCCAGCAGACAATACACCCGCTCCTACAATGAGCAGTTCTTC. Translating it yields CASRQYTRSYNEQFF.

The chain joins TRBV20-1 to TRBJ2-7; 10 positions match TRBD2. The CDR3 has 20 amino acids. V was pared by 0 bases and J by 2 bases, with 19 bases of the junction left unmatched. Germline CDR1 reads DFQATT; CDR2 reads SNEGSKA (reference sequence). CDR3 sequence reads: CSAREDVPALAGLTTYEQYF. In nucleotides, the CDR3 is TGCAGTGCTAGAGAGGACGTCCCTGCACTAGCGGGACTAACCACCTACGAGCAGTACTTC.

The J gene is TRBJ2-1, the V gene TRBV7-9; perhaps D is TRBD1 or TRBD2 (8 bases each). V lost 5 bases and J lost 10, with 21 bases in between. Germline assignment: CDR1 SEHNR and CDR2 FQNEAQ (reference sequence). The CDR3 covers 15 residues. Written as DNA, the CDR3 is TGTGCCAGCAGCACAGGGGGACTAGGAATTTTAGAGCAGTTCTTC. This translates into CASSTGGLGILEQFF.

V is TRBV11-3 and J is TRBJ2-7; 11 positions match TRBD2. With V trimmed by 5 bases and J by 5 bases, 8 bases remained unmatched. CDR1 and CDR2 from the germline V gene are SGHNT and YENEEA. This CDR3 is built from 15 residues. CDR3 protein: CASSTSGTSGDEQYF. DNA of the CDR3: TGTGCCAGCAGCACCTCCGGGACTAGCGGAGACGAGCAGTACTTC.

The rearrangement links TRBV7-6 to TRBJ2-7; 9 bases match TRBD1. J gave up 4 bases and V 2 bases, and 3 bases lay outside the gene matches. CDR3 length: 14 residues. Looked up from germline, CDR1 is SGHVS and CDR2 is FNYEAQ. The DNA for the CDR3 is TGTGCCAGCAGCTTATCACAGGGGGCGTACGAGCAGTACTTC. This sequence encodes CASSLSQGAYEQYF.

The V and J genes are TRBV6-5 and TRBJ1-2; D ambiguous. CDR1 MNHEY and CDR2 SVGAGI come from the germline V gene. V gave up 6 bases and J gave up 0 bases, with 14 bases separating them. There are 15 residues in the CDR3. Here the CDR3 reads CASSPFPGANYGYTF. The CDR3 DNA sequence: TGTGCCAGCAGCCCGTTCCCGGGAGCTAACTATGGCTACACCTTC.